These 26 T cell receptor beta chains originate from one sample sequenced in a study of regulatory T cells in long-lasting Graves disease. Libraries of TCR beta came from iRepertoire HTBI primers plus Arm-PCR of CDR3 regions. TCRdb itself ran the multiplex PCR reads through MiXCR, one entry per CDR3 protein. Of some 600,000 distinct CDR3 sequences listed, 16% are singletons. Time point given: newly diagnosed GD, antithyroid drugs for less than 3 months. PBMC-derived RNA was used for the TCR library. Another study also made use of these data, one on T cells in Graves' hyperthyroidism and ophthalmopathy.

The material sequenced was peripheral blood mononuclear cells (PBMCs), taken at new diagnosis, from a patient treated with antithyroid drugs. The receptors originated from a man between 18 and 29 years old with Graves disease.

The rearrangement uses TRBV19 and TRBJ2-3; 11 bases line up with TRBD2. CDR3 length: 17 residues. Germline CDR1 and CDR2: LNHDA and SQIVND (reference sequence). With V trimmed by 1 base and J by 2 bases, 5 bases remained unmatched. The DNA of the CDR3 is TGTGCCAGTAGTATAGTGGGACTAGCGGACAACACAGATACGCAGTATTTT. As protein: CASSIVGLADNTDTQYF.

This clonotype occurred many times. CDR3 region: CASSESGVNQPQHF. The CDR3 coding sequence is TGTGCCAGCAGTGAATCAGGGGTCAATCAGCCCCAGCATTTT. The rearrangement uses TRBV6-1 and TRBJ1-5, with D maybe TRBD1 (6 bases). This CDR3 region has 14 residues. V dropped 2 bases and J dropped 3 bases, with 8 bases sitting between them. CDR1 and CDR2 from the germline V gene are MNHNS and SASEGT.

There are many counts of this clonotype. J is TRBJ2-7 and V is TRBV12-3 or TRBV12-4, with 10 bases fitting TRBD2. V dropped 6 bases and J dropped 2; count of bases not matched to a gene: 1. The CDR3 extends over 13 amino acids. This CDR3 reads CASRLAGAYEQYF. CDR3 in DNA: TGTGCCAGCAGGCTAGCGGGAGCCTACGAGCAGTACTTC.

The chain links TRBV30 to TRBJ1-2; 11 bases agree with TRBD1. This CDR3 has 14 amino acids. Germline V gene sequence: CDR1 GTSNPN, CDR2 SVGIG (reference sequence). V lost 3 bases, J lost 7 bases, and 7 bases stayed unmatched. The CDR3 loop reads CAWRSGQGAGGYTF. The DNA of the CDR3 is TGTGCCTGGAGGTCAGGACAGGGGGCCGGTGGCTACACCTTC.

The chain uses TRBV7-2 and TRBJ1-6; D not certain. Germline V gene sequence: CDR1 SGHTA, CDR2 FQGNSA. This CDR3 comprises 19 residues. Trimming left V 0 bases short and J 7 bases short, with 22 bases between. The CDR3 reads CASSLAGVRSISGNSPLHF. CDR3 DNA sequence: TGTGCCAGCAGCTTAGCGGGAGTTAGATCGATCAGCGGGAATTCACCCCTCCACTTT.

This clonotype was found many times. V usage is TRBV30 and J usage is TRBJ2-7, with D unclear. Germline V gene lookup returns CDR1 GTSNPN and CDR2 SVGIG (reference sequence). V was clipped by 1 base and J by 2 bases, with 9 bases between them. The CDR3 is 13 amino acids. CDR3 nucleotides: TGTGCCTGGAGTGCCGACTCAGCCTACGAGCAGTACTTC. Translating gives CAWSADSAYEQYF.

The rearrangement links TRBV12-3 or TRBV12-4 to TRBJ2-1, with D possibly TRBD2 on 5 matching bases. Trimming pared 5 bases from V and 11 bases from J, leaving 16 bases between. The CDR3 runs to 13 residues. CDR3 DNA: TGTGCCAGCAGTCCCGGGTTGGGCGGGCAGCAGTTCTTC. Its protein is CASSPGLGGQQFF.

CDR3 loop: CASSPRQGRVYEQYF. CDR3 sequence (DNA): TGTGCCAGCTCGCCCCGACAGGGTAGGGTCTACGAGCAGTACTTC. J is TRBJ2-7 and V is TRBV18; 7 nucleotides match TRBD1. Germline CDR1 reads KGHSH; CDR2 reads LQKENI. The V and J ends lost 6 bases and 3 bases, in that order; junction bases with no gene match: 11. This CDR3 contains 15 residues. Full variable domain (rest looked up from reference TRBV18 and TRBJ2-7): NAGVMQNPRHLVRRRGQEARLRCSPMKGHSHVYWYRQLPEEGLKFMVYLQKENIIDESGMPKERFSAEFPKEGPSILRIQQVVRGDSAAYFCASSPRQGRVYEQYFGPGTRLTVT.

This clonotype was recorded at least ten times. The chain recombines TRBV29-1 with TRBJ2-1, with D maybe TRBD2 (5 bases). CDR1 SQVTM and CDR2 ANQGSEA come from the germline V gene. The germline V and J ends were trimmed by 4 bases and 6 bases, with 19 bases remaining between them. The CDR3 runs 15 residues. DNA for the CDR3: TGCAGCGTTGGAGATACGTGGGGAGCCCCCAATGAGCAGTTCTTC. Its translation: CSVGDTWGAPNEQFF.

This clonotype was counted at least ten times. The chain carries TRBV15 and TRBJ2-7; no firm D call. Trimming took 2 bases from V and 3 from J, leaving 2 bases between them. The germline gives CDR1 LNHNV, CDR2 YYDKDF (reference sequence). The length of the CDR3 is 11 residues. CDR3 sequence: CATSRSYEQYF. The CDR3 coding sequence is TGTGCCACCAGCAGAAGCTACGAGCAGTACTTC. The full variable domain, rest sourced from reference TRBV15 and TRBJ2-7, is DAMVIQNPRYQVTQFGKPVTLSCSQTLNHNVMYWYQQKSSQAPKLLFHYYDKDFNNEADTPDNFQSRRPNTSFCFLDIRSPGLGDTAMYLCATSRSYEQYFGPGTRLTVT.

The sample holds a few counts of this clonotype. CDR3 nucleotide sequence: TGCAGCGTTGAAGATCCCAGGGGGCCGGGCTACACCTTC. Translating it yields CSVEDPRGPGYTF. The chain couples TRBV29-1 to TRBJ1-2; 8 nucleotides align to TRBD1. This CDR3 is 13 amino acids long. J was trimmed by 8 bases and V by 0 bases; bases with no gene match: 5. Germline V CDR1 and CDR2: SQVTM, ANQGSEA.

This clonotype was detected ten times or more. This sequence joins TRBV2 and TRBJ2-1; 7 nucleotides line up with TRBD2. Germline CDR1 reads SNHLY; CDR2 reads FYNNEI. The J segment lost 8 bases and the V segment lost 6 bases, leaving 13 bases of the junction unmatched. The CDR3 extends over 15 amino acids. Written as DNA, the CDR3 is TGTGCCAGCAGGGGCCTGAGGACTAGTGCCCATGAGCAGTTCTTC. Protein sequence: CASRGLRTSAHEQFF.

In this sample, this clonotype turned up many times. The V gene is TRBV12-5, the J gene TRBJ2-7; weak D call: TRBD2 (6 bases). Trimming took 6 bases from V and 8 from J, leaving 23 bases between them. CDR1 and CDR2 (germline): LGHNT, FRNRAP. The CDR3 has 15 residues. The CDR3 nucleotides read TGTGCTAGTGGGGCCATCACTAGCACCGAACGGAAGCAGTACTTC. As protein: CASGAITSTERKQYF. The entire variable domain, with the rest obtained from reference TRBV12-5 and TRBJ2-7, is as follows: DARVTQTPRHKVTEMGQEVTMRCQPILGHNTVFWYRQTMMQGLELLAYFRNRAPLDDSGMPKDRFSAEMPDATLATLKIQPSEPRDSAVYFCASGAITSTERKQYFGPGTRLTVT.

This clonotype has more than one count but fewer than ten. Given a much more abundant clone one base away, this may be a read error. This sequence joins TRBV7-6 and TRBJ2-1; D is unclear. The CDR3 is 15 residues long. Germline V gene lookup returns CDR1 SGHVS and CDR2 FNYEAQ. CDR3 nucleotide sequence: TGTGCCGGCAGCACCCGGTTTCGGTCCTACAATGAGCAGTTCTTC. Its protein product is CAGSTRFRSYNEQFF.

The chain employs TRBV11-1 and TRBJ2-1, with 8 bases matching TRBD2. The trim removed 5 bases at V and 7 bases at J, leaving 7 bases unmatched. The germline V gene encodes CDR1 SGHAT and CDR2 FQDESV (reference sequence). The CDR3 totals 14 residues. CDR3 residues: CASSVSGRRNEQFF. The CDR3, as DNA: TGTGCCAGCAGCGTCAGCGGGAGAAGGAATGAGCAGTTCTTC.

The table lists this clonotype with a few counts. The chain links TRBV20-1 to TRBJ1-1; no reliable D call. Germline V gene lookup returns CDR1 DFQATT and CDR2 SNEGSKA (reference sequence). The V gene lost 5 bases and the J gene lost 6 bases, with 7 bases spanning the gap. The CDR3 consists of 10 residues. CDR3 DNA: TGCAGTGCTTTCGGAGCTGAAGCTTTCTTT. This gives the protein CSAFGAEAFF.

This clonotype was detected many times. The chain recombines TRBV29-1 with TRBJ2-1; TRBD2 is a possible D gene (6 bases). CDR3 length: 9 amino acids. V shed 7 bases and J shed 10 bases, with 8 bases lying between them. CDR1 and CDR2 from the germline V gene are SQVTM and ANQGSEA. CDR3: CSAGGEQFF. The CDR3 DNA sequence: TGCAGCGCCGGAGGGGAGCAGTTCTTC.

In its sample, this clonotype was seen many times. The CDR3 DNA sequence: TGTGCCAGCAGTGGAGTAGCGGGAGCAGGCGAGCAGTACTTC. As protein: CASSGVAGAGEQYF. The V call is TRBV2, the J call TRBJ2-7; 9 bases fit TRBD2. Germline CDR1 reads SNHLY; CDR2 reads FYNNEI. The CDR3 is 14 amino acids. V was clipped by 4 bases and J by 6 bases; unmatched bases: 7.

At least ten counts were recorded for this clonotype. V gene TRBV6-2 or TRBV6-3 combines with J gene TRBJ2-5, with TRBD2 identical over 12 bases. The V segment lost 8 bases and the J segment 1 base; nucleotides outside the gene matches: 5. Germline V gene lookup returns CDR1 MNHEY and CDR2 SVGEGT. This CDR3 is 15 amino acids long. This CDR3 is CASASGRATQETQYF. In DNA, the CDR3 is TGTGCCAGCGCTAGCGGGAGGGCCACCCAAGAGACCCAGTACTTC.

The V gene is TRBV10-1, the J gene TRBJ1-5, with a tentative D call TRBD1 (6 bases). The CDR3 runs to 15 residues. Trimming removed 7 bases from V and 10 bases from J, with 23 bases in between. CDR1 WNHNN and CDR2 SYGVQD come from the germline V gene (reference sequence). CDR3 amino acids: CASTSPGGQDPPQHF. The CDR3 DNA sequence: TGCGCCAGCACTTCACCCGGGGGCCAGGATCCCCCCCAGCATTTT.

V and J are TRBV2 and TRBJ2-2; D perhaps matches TRBD1 (5 bases). Germline V gives CDR1 SNHLY, CDR2 FYNNEI. V dropped 3 bases and J dropped 4 bases, with 12 bases sitting between them. The CDR3 runs 15 residues. The CDR3: CASSDPRVSTGELFF. CDR3 DNA: TGTGCCAGCAGTGATCCCAGGGTGAGCACCGGGGAGCTGTTTTTT.

This clonotype was counted only a few times. The V gene is TRBV9, the J gene TRBJ1-1; D possibly corresponds to TRBD1 (6 bases). Germline CDR1 and CDR2: SGDLS and YYNGEE. The CDR3 is 17 residues long. The V gene lost 4 bases and the J gene lost 3 bases, with 22 bases spanning the gap. CDR3 in amino acids: CASSSSGGANWDTEAFF. The CDR3 DNA is TGTGCCAGCAGCTCTAGTGGGGGGGCGAATTGGGACACTGAAGCTTTCTTT. The complete variable domain, with remaining parts taken from reference TRBV9 and TRBJ1-1, reads DSGVTQTPKHLITATGQRVTLRCSPRSGDLSVYWYQQSLDQGLQFLIQYYNGEERAKGNILERFSAQQFPDLHSELNLSSLELGDSALYFCASSSSGGANWDTEAFFGQGTRLTVV.

This clonotype has only a few counts. The chain carries TRBV5-1 and TRBJ1-6; 7 bases map to TRBD1. The CDR3 is 15 residues long. J gave up 6 bases and V 2 bases, and 5 bases lay outside the gene matches. Germline V gives CDR1 SGHRS, CDR2 YFSETQ. CDR3 DNA: TGCGCCAGCAGCTTAACCAGGGGGGTTAATTCACCCCTCCACTTT. The encoded protein is CASSLTRGVNSPLHF.

This clonotype was observed many times. The chain joins TRBV24-1 to TRBJ1-5; 9 bases are shared with TRBD1. This CDR3 has 15 amino acids. Trimming cost V 2 bases and J 4 bases; bases outside gene matches: 2. The germline CDR1 and CDR2 sequences are KGHDR and SFDVKD. CDR3 coding DNA: TGTGCCACCAGTGATTCCGGGACAGGGAATCAGCCCCAGCATTTT. It codes for CATSDSGTGNQPQHF.

The table lists this clonotype with many counts. CDR3 residues: CSARRHLEQYF. CDR3 DNA sequence: TGCAGTGCTCGTCGACACCTCGAGCAGTACTTC. The rearrangement uses TRBV20-1 and TRBJ2-7; no firm D call. Trimming stripped 5 bases from V and 6 bases from J, with 11 bases between. The CDR3 is 11 residues long. CDR1 and CDR2 (germline): DFQATT, SNEGSKA (reference sequence).

The DNA for the CDR3 is TGTGCCAGCAGTTACTCGAGGCAAAACCGGAACACTGAAGCTTTCTTT. Amino acids: CASSYSRQNRNTEAFF. The chain recombines TRBV6-6 with TRBJ1-1; no reliable D call. The CDR3 spans 16 residues. Trimming cost V 0 bases and J 1 base, with 12 bases left between them. Germline CDR1 reads MNHNY; CDR2 reads SVGAGI (reference sequence).